One sample yielded the 5 T cell receptor beta chains listed below, sequenced in a study of T cell responses to AZD1222 COVID-19 vaccine. Measured with immunoSEQ multiplex PCR; TCRdb has only the in-frame clones, and not every one. The sample lists some 130,000 clones; around 85% were seen once. Specimen: peripheral blood, collected on day 0 of AZD1222 vaccination. All receptors derive from an adult in good health.

The gene calls are TRBV15 and TRBJ1-1; D gene unclear. V was trimmed by 3 bases and J by 4 bases, leaving 15 bases between them. The CDR3 contains 15 residues. The germline gives CDR1 LNHNV, CDR2 YYDKDF (reference sequence). CDR3 in amino acids: CATSSLLWSITEAFF. In DNA form, the CDR3 reads TGTGCCACCAGCAGCTTACTATGGTCAATCACTGAAGCTTTCTTT.

The V gene is TRBV30, the J gene TRBJ1-5; 8 nucleotides line up with TRBD1. Germline V CDR1 and CDR2: GTSNPN, SVGIG (reference sequence). V shed 1 base and J 1 base; nucleotides not matched to a gene: 3. CDR3 length equals 15 residues. The CDR3 reads CAWSEDRVSNQPQHF. The CDR3 nucleotides read TGTGCCTGGAGTGAGGACAGGGTGAGCAATCAGCCCCAGCATTTT. The variable domain in full, with the rest retrieved from reference TRBV30 and TRBJ1-5, is SQTIHQWPATLVQPVGSPLSLECTVEGTSNPNLYWYRQAAGRGLQLLFYSVGIGQISSEVPQNLSASRPQDRQFILSSKKLLLSDSGFYLCAWSEDRVSNQPQHFGDGTRLSIL.

The gene calls are TRBV3-1 (or the pseudogene TRBV3-2) and TRBJ2-3, with D possibly TRBD2 on 6 matching bases. The V gene's germline CDR1 is LGHDT and CDR2 YNNKEL (reference sequence). Between the trimmed V and J ends, which lost 0 bases and 2 bases, there was a span of 12 bases. The CDR3 sequence is 16 residues long. The DNA for the CDR3 is TGTGCCAGCAGCCAAGACAAAATAGCGGACACAGATACGCAGTATTTT. This encodes CASSQDKIADTDTQYF.

There are a few counts of this clone. The rearrangement uses TRBV6-5 and TRBJ1-4; D uncertain. This CDR3 comprises 13 residues. V was shortened by 5 bases and J by 4 bases, with 8 bases between the two germline ends. Germline-derived CDR1 and CDR2 are MNHEY and SVGAGI. The chain's CDR3 is CASSHRDNEKLFF. CDR3 in DNA: TGTGCCAGCAGTCACCGGGATAATGAAAAACTGTTTTTT.

This clone was seen only a few times. V gene TRBV19 combines with J gene TRBJ1-6; 9 bases map to TRBD1. Trimming cost V 8 bases and J 8 bases; bases outside gene matches: 16. In germline, CDR1 is LNHDA, CDR2 SQIVND (reference sequence). The CDR3 covers 17 residues. The chain's CDR3 is CASHLRPGTGRHSPLHF. DNA for the CDR3: TGTGCCAGTCACCTGCGACCCGGGACAGGGCGACATTCACCCCTCCACTTT.